This T cell receptor (beta chain) is from a study of vaccination and CD4 T cells after COVID-19. Study results and caveats: Median SARS-CoV-2-reactive clonotypes rose from 21 to 38, not significantly.

Notes on this clonotype: Its specificity is unknown.

The treatment: approximately nine-day PBMC culture with coronavirus spike peptide pools or control peptides (ViraFEST assay). The junction had 4 bases not matched to a gene; V was cut back by 3 bases and J by 7 bases. The CDR3 runs to 14 residues. Looked up from germline, CDR1 is SNHLY and CDR2 is FYNNEI. Sequencing of DNA taken from cultured CD4+ T cells relied on the Oncomine TCR Beta short-read assay. In TCRdb, the PCR reads were re-called with MiXCR into one record per CDR3 protein. Here the sample spans around 25,000 distinct CDR3 sequences, roughly 42% being singletons. The sequence derives from a human donor who had recovered from COVID-19. This sequence joins TRBV2 and TRBJ2-4, with TRBD1 matching over 9 bases. Material for sequencing was CD4+ T cells from blood, cultured in vitro. The CDR3 here is CASSESTGGNIQYF. In nucleotides, the CDR3 is TGTGCCAGCAGTGAGTCGACAGGGGGGAACATTCAGTACTTC.